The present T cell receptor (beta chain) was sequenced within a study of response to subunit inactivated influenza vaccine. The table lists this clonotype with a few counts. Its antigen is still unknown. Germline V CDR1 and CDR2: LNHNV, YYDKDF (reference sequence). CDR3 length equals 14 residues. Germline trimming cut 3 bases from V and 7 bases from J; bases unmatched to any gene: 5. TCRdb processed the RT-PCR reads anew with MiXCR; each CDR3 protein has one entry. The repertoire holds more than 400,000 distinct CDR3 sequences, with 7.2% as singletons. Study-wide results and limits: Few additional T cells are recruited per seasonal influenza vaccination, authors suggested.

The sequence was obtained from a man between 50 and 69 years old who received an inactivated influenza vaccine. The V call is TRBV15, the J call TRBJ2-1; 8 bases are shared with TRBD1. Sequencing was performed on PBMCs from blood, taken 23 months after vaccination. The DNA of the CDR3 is TGTGCCACCAGCAGGGACAGGGCGGGGAATGAGCAGTTCTTC. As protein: CATSRDRAGNEQFF.